This entry lists 24 T cell receptor beta chains sequenced from one sample in a study of shared clonotypes between healthy human individuals (dated by TCRdb to the early 2020s). Library construction relied on the immunoSEQ multiplex PCR assay. TCRdb's version of the immuneACCESS table is confined to in-frame rearrangements and falls short of the full clone set. An unresolved V gene accounts for under half of the shortfall where checked; the remainder is of unknown origin. This sample holds 650,000 to 700,000 clones; less than 95% were observed only once. The ten top clones hold more than 30% of the sample. The sample was memory CD8+ T cells from PBMCs. Reading the label with the study, this specimen's cell subset or site is: CD45RO+ cells pooled with CCR7-negative TemRA cells. These receptors were taken from a man between 18 and 35 years old in good health. Some clones in this sample may be carry-over from other donors' samples.

This clone was seen only once. This chain connects TRBV19 to TRBJ2-7; TRBD1 agrees at 9 bases. Germline CDR1 is LNHDA and CDR2 is SQIVND (reference sequence). This CDR3 spans 13 amino acids. V lost 3 bases, J lost 6 bases, and 3 bases stayed unmatched. CDR3 protein: CASSIGTGSEQYF. The CDR3, as DNA: TGTGCCAGTAGTATTGGGACAGGGTCCGAGCAGTACTTC.

V and J are TRBV19 and TRBJ2-1, with D hard to call. The CDR3 sequence is 15 residues long. V lost 5 bases and J lost 0, with 11 bases in between. Germline CDR1 is LNHDA and CDR2 is SQIVND (reference sequence). Here the CDR3 reads CASSSAASSYNEQFF. The DNA of the CDR3 is TGTGCCAGTAGTTCGGCCGCAAGCTCCTACAATGAGCAGTTCTTC.

The chain is built from TRBV7-9 and TRBJ2-1; TRBD2 matches at 7 bases. The trim removed 1 base at V and 1 base at J, leaving 4 bases unmatched. CDR1 is SEHNR and CDR2 is FQNEAQ in the germline V gene (reference sequence). CDR3 length: 16 amino acids. The CDR3 loop reads CASSLDGEGSYNEQFF. CDR3 bases: TGTGCCAGCAGCTTAGACGGGGAGGGGTCCTACAATGAGCAGTTCTTC.

The V call is TRBV10-3, the J call TRBJ2-3; 7 nucleotides line up with TRBD1. Germline V gives CDR1 ENHRY, CDR2 SYGVKD. The CDR3 covers 15 residues. The V gene end was trimmed by 10 bases and the J gene end by 5 bases; junction bases not matched to a gene: 15. The CDR3 DNA reads as TGTGCCACCGGGACAGCCCTCATTAAGGTAGATACGCAGTATTTT. As protein: CATGTALIKVDTQYF.

This chain joins TRBV29-1 and TRBJ1-1; 7 bases are shared with TRBD1. V lost 7 bases and J lost 3; bases outside the gene matches: 11. Per the germline V gene, CDR1 is SQVTM and CDR2 is ANQGSEA. The CDR3 totals 14 residues. CDR3 bases: TGCAGCGCTGGACAGGCCACCTTGCACACTGAAGCTTTCTTT. Encoded protein: CSAGQATLHTEAFF.

The chain carries TRBV27 and TRBJ1-4; TRBD1 matches 7 bases. CDR3 length: 13 amino acids. Looked up from germline, CDR1 is MNHEY and CDR2 is SMNVEV (reference sequence). Trimming cost V 6 bases and J 8 bases; bases outside gene matches: 6. CDR3 amino acids: CASSGTVGEKLFF. CDR3 in DNA: TGTGCCAGCAGCGGGACAGTGGGAGAAAAACTGTTTTTT.

A remark on this clone: This same CDR3 is encoded by further DNA sequences in the sample. V usage is TRBV11-2 and J usage is TRBJ2-1; D unclear. The CDR3 covers 15 residues. In germline, CDR1 is SGHAT, CDR2 FQNNGV. V was shortened by 2 bases and J by 0 bases, with 8 bases between the two germline ends. Here the CDR3 DNA reads TGTGCCAGCAGCTTATTGAGGTCCTCCTACAATGAGCAGTTCTTC. This gives the protein CASSLLRSSYNEQFF.

The rearrangement uses TRBV19 and TRBJ2-1, with TRBD1 matching 8 bases. CDR1 LNHDA and CDR2 SQIVND come from the germline V gene (reference sequence). The CDR3 has 18 residues. With 3 bases clipped from V and 0 bases from J, the junction kept 10 bases outside the gene matches. The CDR3 sequence: CASSISGTGLSSYNEQFF. CDR3 nucleotide sequence: TGTGCCAGTAGTATTTCCGGGACAGGCCTTAGCTCCTACAATGAGCAGTTCTTC.

This rearrangement joins TRBV19 to TRBJ1-2; the D gene is possibly TRBD1 (5 bases). Germline assignment: CDR1 LNHDA and CDR2 SQIVND (reference sequence). Trimming pared 9 bases from V and 4 bases from J, leaving 15 bases between. The CDR3 totals 13 residues. The chain's CDR3 is CASRTRQSYGYTF. In nucleotides, the CDR3 is TGTGCCAGCCGAACCAGACAGTCCTATGGCTACACCTTC.

The chain employs TRBV10-2 and TRBJ2-7; 8 bases match TRBD2. This CDR3 contains 14 residues. Germline lookup yields CDR1 WSHSY and CDR2 SAAADI. V lost 8 bases and J lost 7; bases outside the gene matches: 13. As DNA, the CDR3 is TGCGCCAGCGGGGGGGTAGCGGGGTTTTTGGAGCAGTACTTC. It translates to CASGGVAGFLEQYF.

CDR3: CASSRGGGYTEAFF. Here the CDR3 DNA reads TGTGCCAGTAGCCGCGGTGGGGGATACACTGAAGCTTTCTTT. The rearrangement uses TRBV19 and TRBJ1-1; D perhaps matches TRBD1 (5 bases). Germline CDR1 LNHDA, CDR2 SQIVND (reference sequence). V was pared by 6 bases and J by 3 bases, with 14 bases between. The CDR3 contains 14 residues.

The V and J genes are TRBV11-2 and TRBJ2-3; D may correspond to TRBD1 or TRBD2 (5 bases each). The CDR3 has 16 residues. V gave up 5 bases and J gave up 2 bases, with 17 bases separating them. In germline, CDR1 is SGHAT, CDR2 FQNNGV. Here the CDR3 DNA reads TGTGCCAGCAGCCCAGGGCCGGGACGGCCCACAGATACGCAGTATTTT. It codes for CASSPGPGRPTDTQYF.

CDR3 sequence (DNA): TGTGCCAGCAGCTTGAGGTCAGGTCAAGCCGGAAACACCATATATTTT. Amino acid sequence: CASSLRSGQAGNTIYF. The V and J genes are TRBV5-5 and TRBJ1-3; unclear D gene. Trimming took off 1 base at V and 4 bases at J, with 15 bases between the two ends. From germline, CDR1 is SGHKS and CDR2 YYEKEE (reference sequence). This CDR3 comprises 16 residues.

CDR3 in DNA: TGCAGCGTTGATGCCGGACTAGCGGGAGCCCGTGGTGAGCAGTTCTTC. It encodes CSVDAGLAGARGEQFF. The chain uses TRBV29-1 and TRBJ2-1; 13 bases fit TRBD2. The CDR3 is 16 amino acids. V shed 3 bases and J 9 bases; nucleotides not matched to a gene: 11. The germline V gene has CDR1 SQVTM and CDR2 ANQGSEA.

The gene calls are TRBV29-1 and TRBJ2-7, with D possibly matching TRBD1 (6 bases). The length of the CDR3 is 13 residues. Per germline, CDR1 SQVTM and CDR2 ANQGSEA. The V and J ends lost 6 bases and 1 base respectively, with 13 bases between them. CDR3 residues: CSVQEDSSYEQYF. The CDR3 DNA follows: TGCAGCGTGCAAGAGGACAGTTCCTACGAGCAGTACTTC.

This clone has only a few counts. The chain links TRBV27 to TRBJ1-5; tentative D call: TRBD1 (5 bases). This CDR3 is built from 15 residues. V was clipped by 3 bases and J by 5 bases, with 14 bases between them. Germline V gene sequence: CDR1 MNHEY, CDR2 SMNVEV (reference sequence). CDR3 coding DNA: TGTGCCAGCAGTTTCAGGGCAGGGTGGGATCAGCCCCAGCATTTT. The encoded protein is CASSFRAGWDQPQHF.

The sample holds one count of this clone. This chain connects TRBV28 to TRBJ2-7; D is possibly TRBD1 or TRBD2 (5 bases each). CDR1 MDHEN and CDR2 SYDVKM come from the germline V gene. This CDR3 has 16 residues. V lost 5 bases to trimming and J lost 0 bases, with 17 bases between them. The CDR3 region is CASSLTRDLGSYEQYF. DNA of the CDR3: TGTGCCAGCAGTCTGACCCGGGACCTCGGCTCCTACGAGCAGTACTTC.

J is TRBJ1-1 and V is TRBV13, with TRBD1 as a possible D gene (6 bases). This CDR3 has 14 residues. Germline V gives CDR1 PRHDT, CDR2 FYEKMQ (reference sequence). Trimming removed 5 bases from V and 4 bases from J, with 14 bases in between. CDR3 protein: CASSLQGASTEAFF. In DNA, the CDR3 is TGTGCCAGCAGCCTACAGGGAGCTAGCACTGAAGCTTTCTTT.

A few counts support this clone. The rearrangement uses TRBV9 and TRBJ1-5; 7 bases map to TRBD1. V lost 4 bases and J lost 3; bases outside the gene matches: 4. CDR3 length equals 14 residues. Per the germline V gene, CDR1 is SGDLS and CDR2 is YYNGEE. CDR3 region: CASSPGGTNQPQHF. The CDR3 nucleotides read TGTGCCAGCAGCCCAGGGGGAACCAATCAGCCCCAGCATTTT.

This clone showed up just once. The chain recombines TRBV5-1 with TRBJ2-7; 12 bases are shared with TRBD2. The CDR3 has 15 amino acids. Germline CDR1 SGHRS, CDR2 YFSETQ. The J segment lost 6 bases and the V segment lost 2 bases, leaving 6 bases of the junction unmatched. Here the CDR3 DNA reads TGCGCCAGCAGCTTTAGACTAGCGGGAGTTGTCGAGCAGTACTTC. It is translated as CASSFRLAGVVEQYF.

This clone was observed a few times. The CDR3 bases are TGTGCCAGCAGCGAAAACGGGGGGCCCCAGCATTTT. Amino acids: CASSENGGPQHF. This sequence joins TRBV9 and TRBJ1-5; D may be TRBD1 (5 bases). Germline-derived CDR1 and CDR2 are SGDLS and YYNGEE. This CDR3 has 12 residues. V was shortened by 3 bases and J by 9 bases, with 10 bases between the two germline ends.

The chain has TRBV29-1 and TRBJ1-5; TRBD1 might be the D (5 bases). The germline V gene encodes CDR1 SQVTM and CDR2 ANQGSEA. Trimming took off 5 bases at V and 5 bases at J, with 16 bases between the two ends. The CDR3 sequence is 14 residues long. CDR3 sequence: CSVKGSGLYQPQHF. For the CDR3, the DNA is TGCAGCGTTAAGGGGTCGGGTTTGTATCAGCCCCAGCATTTT.

The V and J genes are TRBV9 and TRBJ1-1; D not resolved. V lost 4 bases and J lost 2, with 15 bases in between. The V gene's germline CDR1 is SGDLS and CDR2 YYNGEE. CDR3 size: 15 residues. The CDR3 coding sequence is TGTGCCAGCAGCCCCGGAGTGAACCCCAACACTGAAGCTTTCTTT. This encodes CASSPGVNPNTEAFF.

The genes are TRBV9 and TRBJ2-2; D possibly corresponds to TRBD2 (5 bases). CDR3 length: 13 amino acids. The germline gives CDR1 SGDLS, CDR2 YYNGEE. V dropped 3 bases and J dropped 7 bases, with 10 bases sitting between them. CDR3: CASSARAGGELFF. The CDR3, as DNA: TGTGCCAGCAGCGCCCGGGCGGGCGGGGAGCTGTTTTTT.